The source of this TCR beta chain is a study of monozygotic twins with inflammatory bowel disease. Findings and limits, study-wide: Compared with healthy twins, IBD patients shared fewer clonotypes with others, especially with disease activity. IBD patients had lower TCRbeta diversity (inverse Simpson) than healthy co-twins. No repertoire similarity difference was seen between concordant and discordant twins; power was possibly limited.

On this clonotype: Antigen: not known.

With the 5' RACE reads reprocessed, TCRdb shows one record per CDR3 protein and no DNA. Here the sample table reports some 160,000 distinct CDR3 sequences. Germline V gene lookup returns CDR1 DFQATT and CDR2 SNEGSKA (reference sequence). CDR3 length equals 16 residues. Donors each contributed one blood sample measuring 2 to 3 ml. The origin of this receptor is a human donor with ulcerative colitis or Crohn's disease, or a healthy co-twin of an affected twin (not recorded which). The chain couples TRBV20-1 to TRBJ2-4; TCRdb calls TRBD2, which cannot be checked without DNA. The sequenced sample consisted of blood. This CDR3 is CSATPRGVLTKNIQYF.